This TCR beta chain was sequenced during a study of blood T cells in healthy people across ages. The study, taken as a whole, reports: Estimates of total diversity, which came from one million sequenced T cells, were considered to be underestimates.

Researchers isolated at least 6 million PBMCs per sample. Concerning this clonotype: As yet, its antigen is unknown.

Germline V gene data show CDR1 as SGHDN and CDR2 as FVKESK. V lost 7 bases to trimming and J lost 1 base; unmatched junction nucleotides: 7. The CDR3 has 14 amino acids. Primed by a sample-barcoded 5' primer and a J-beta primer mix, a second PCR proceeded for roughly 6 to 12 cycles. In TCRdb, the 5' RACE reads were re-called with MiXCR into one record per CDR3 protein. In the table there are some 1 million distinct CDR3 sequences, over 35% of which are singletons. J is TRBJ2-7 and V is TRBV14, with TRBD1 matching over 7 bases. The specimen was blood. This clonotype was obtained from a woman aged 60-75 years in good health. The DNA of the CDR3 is TGTGCCAGCAACCAGGGGGTGGGATCCTACGAGCAGTACTTC. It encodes CASNQGVGSYEQYF. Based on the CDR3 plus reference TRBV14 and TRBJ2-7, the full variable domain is EAGVTQFPSHSVIEKGQTVTLRCDPISGHDNLYWYRRVMGKEIKFLLHFVKESKQDESGMPNNRFLAERTGGTYSTLKVQPAELEDSGVYFCASNQGVGSYEQYFGPGTRLTVT.